The sample holds a few counts of the clone carrying this T cell receptor (beta chain). Its antigen remains unidentified. These data belong to a study of CD8 T cells in ankylosing spondylitis. Study-wide results and limits: Clones linked to disease were reported to show significant enrichment in matched ankylosing spondylitis synovial fluid. Seemingly characteristic of ankylosing spondylitis blood was a TCR beta motif consisting of 7 or 8 highly homologous variants. Certain motif variants had earlier appeared in reactive arthritis synovial fluid and blood.

Making use of molecular barcodes, quantitative 5'-RACE generated TCR beta libraries. TCRdb itself ran the 5' RACE reads through MiXCR, one entry per CDR3 protein. Among roughly 440,000 distinct CDR3 sequences listed, about a sixth were seen once. CDR3 length: 16 residues. The ends lost 5 bases at V and 1 base at J; junction bases unmatched: 9. Germline assignment: CDR1 MNHNS and CDR2 SASEGT. The material sequenced was blood, either unsorted or a sorted T cell fraction (not recorded which). The genes are TRBV6-1 and TRBJ2-7; TRBD2 agrees at 9 bases. The clonotype originates from a male donor with ankylosing spondylitis. The CDR3 loop is CASSRTGSGRSYEQYF. Written as DNA, the CDR3 is TGTGCCAGCAGTAGAACCGGGAGCGGGAGGTCCTACGAGCAGTACTTC.